This is a list of T cell receptor beta chains from one sample in a study of control samples from healthy donors and cancer patients. Sequencing was performed with immunoSEQ multiplex PCR; in TCRdb, only in-frame clones are kept and a portion is missing. The table shows tens of thousands of clones, with roughly 94% occurring only once. The sequencing sample was made of blood. The receptors here all came from a man aged 25 to 40 in good health. The CDR3 runs from the conserved cysteine through the conserved F or W. D genes are given only for firm matches. Clone size appears in some rows only: once, few, many, or a class for an expanded clone.

CASSPTPHSPLHF,TGTGCCAGCAGCCCGACCCCCCATTCACCCCTCCACTTT,TRBV9,few,NA,TRBJ1-6
CASRPKGTEAFF,TGTGCCAGCAGGCCCAAGGGGACTGAAGCTTTCTTT,TRBV25-1,NA,NA,TRBJ1-1
CASSVDPGDLETQYF,TGTGCCAGCAGCGTAGATCCGGGAGACTTGGAGACCCAGTACTTC,TRBV9,NA,NA,TRBJ2-5
CASSRQETQYF,TGTGCCAGCAGTCGTCAAGAGACCCAGTACTTC,TRBV7-2,NA,NA,TRBJ2-5
CASSQDGAGAEAFF,TGCGCCAGCAGCCAAGATGGGGCAGGGGCTGAAGCTTTCTTT,TRBV4-3,NA,NA,TRBJ1-1
CASMLGTANEQFF,TGTGCCAGCATGTTGGGGACAGCGAATGAGCAGTTCTTC,TRBV5-5,NA,TRBD1,TRBJ2-1
CASSQTSLNTGELFF,TGTGCCAGCAGCCAGACTAGTCTGAACACCGGGGAGCTGTTTTTT,TRBV9,NA,NA,TRBJ2-2
CASSPETSTDTQYF,TGTGCCAGCAGCCCAGAGACTAGCACAGATACGCAGTATTTT,TRBV9,NA,NA,TRBJ2-3
CASSQDFRLLSPLHF,TGTGCCAGCAGCCAAGATTTCAGGCTACTGTCACCCCTCCACTTT,TRBV3-1/TRBV3-2,NA,NA,TRBJ1-6
CASSLIAGATGELFF,TGCGCCAGCAGCTTGATAGCGGGGGCAACCGGGGAGCTGTTTTTT,TRBV5-1,NA,TRBD2,TRBJ2-2
CASLDRAFGYTF,TGTGCCAGCTTAGACAGGGCGTTTGGCTACACCTTC,TRBV19,once,TRBD1,TRBJ1-2
CASSLALGGLNLLHNEQFF,TGCGCCAGCAGCTTGGCTTTGGGAGGACTCAACCTCCTACACAATGAGCAGTTCTTC,TRBV5-1,NA,NA,TRBJ2-1
CASSLWRAQGTDTQYF,TGTGCCAGCAGCTTATGGCGGGCACAGGGGACAGATACGCAGTATTTT,TRBV11-1,once,TRBD1,TRBJ2-3
CAISEHRETQPQHF,TGTGCCATCAGTGAGCATCGGGAAACTCAGCCCCAGCATTTT,TRBV10-3,once,NA,TRBJ1-5
CASSFLEAYNEQFF,TGTGCCAGCAGCTTTCTAGAGGCGTACAATGAGCAGTTCTTC,TRBV7-2,NA,NA,TRBJ2-1
CASSETDGYEQYF,TGTGCCAGCAGTGAAACCGACGGCTACGAGCAGTACTTC,TRBV6-1,NA,NA,TRBJ2-7
CASSLDTGGYGYTF,TGCGCCAGCAGCTTGGATACAGGGGGTTACGGCTACACCTTC,TRBV5-1,NA,TRBD1,TRBJ1-2
CARSLGGTINYGYTF,TGTGCCAGAAGCTTGGGGGGGACGATTAACTATGGCTACACCTTC,TRBV5-3,once,NA,TRBJ1-2
CASRGTGTASSYNSPLHF,TGTGCCAGCAGAGGCACCGGGACGGCGAGCTCCTATAATTCACCCCTCCACTTT,TRBV27,NA,NA,TRBJ1-6
CASRLARVWSGNTIYF,TGTGCAAGTCGCTTAGCCCGGGTTTGGTCTGGAAACACCATATATTTT,TRBV12-2,NA,NA,TRBJ1-3
CASSPWTSGRGDTQYF,TGTGCCAGCAGCCCTTGGACTAGCGGGAGAGGGGATACGCAGTATTTT,TRBV9,NA,TRBD2,TRBJ2-3
CATSDLAAGGAETQYF,TGTGCCACCAGTGATTTGGCTGCCGGGGGTGCAGAGACCCAGTACTTC,TRBV24-1,NA,NA,TRBJ2-5
CASSRVPQMRGYTF,TGTGCCAGCAGCCGGGTCCCTCAGATGAGGGGCTACACCTTC,TRBV5-6,once,NA,TRBJ1-2
CASSLDRASYEQYF,TGTGCCAGCTCACTCGACAGGGCGTCCTACGAGCAGTACTTC,TRBV18,NA,TRBD1,TRBJ2-7
CASSTGTVTASYYNEQFF,TGTGCCAGCAGCACTGGGACAGTTACCGCCAGTTACTACAATGAGCAGTTCTTC,TRBV5-8,NA,TRBD1,TRBJ2-1
CASRAGGADYGYTF,TGTGCCAGCAGGGCAGGGGGCGCGGACTATGGCTACACCTTC,TRBV7-2,NA,TRBD1,TRBJ1-2
CASSLRQITDTQYF,TGTGCCAGCAGCTTGAGGCAGATCACAGATACGCAGTATTTT,TRBV5-4,NA,NA,TRBJ2-3
CASQSRGRDTEAFF,TGCGCCAGCCAATCCAGGGGGCGCGACACTGAAGCTTTCTTT,TRBV10-2,NA,TRBD1,TRBJ1-1
CASSVGAGESYEQYF,TGTGCCAGCAGCGTAGGGGCGGGGGAATCCTACGAGCAGTACTTC,TRBV9,NA,TRBD2,TRBJ2-7
CASSPQLTSTDTQYF,TGTGCCAGCAGTCCACAGTTAACTAGCACAGATACGCAGTATTTT,TRBV28,NA,NA,TRBJ2-3
CASSAFGGDNEKLFF,TGTGCCAGCAGTGCCTTTGGGGGGGACAATGAAAAACTGTTTTTT,TRBV25-1,NA,NA,TRBJ1-4
CASSRQGTGNTIYF,TGTGCCAGCAGCCGACAGGGAACTGGAAACACCATATATTTT,TRBV3-1/TRBV3-2,NA,TRBD1,TRBJ1-3
CASSRLHGESNQPQHF,TGTGCCAGCTCGCGACTGCATGGTGAGAGCAATCAGCCCCAGCATTTT,TRBV18,NA,NA,TRBJ1-5
CSVAMAYGYTF,TGCAGCGTTGCGATGGCCTATGGCTACACCTTC,TRBV29-1,NA,NA,TRBJ1-2
CASSVGGLGSYNEQFF,TGTGCCAGCAGCGTAGGGGGGTTGGGCTCCTACAATGAGCAGTTCTTC,TRBV9,NA,NA,TRBJ2-1
CASSLSYTEAFF,TGTGCCAGCAGCTTATCGTACACTGAAGCTTTCTTT,TRBV7-9,NA,NA,TRBJ1-1
CASSLSPRGIYNEQFF,TGCGCCAGCAGCCTGAGCCCTCGGGGGATCTACAATGAGCAGTTCTTC,TRBV5-1,NA,NA,TRBJ2-1
CASSQNTEAFF,TGTGCCAGCAGCCAAAACACTGAAGCTTTCTTT,TRBV7-2,NA,NA,TRBJ1-1
CASSPTGSGAGELFF,TGTGCCAGCTCACCAACCGGTAGCGGGGCCGGGGAGCTGTTTTTT,TRBV18,once,TRBD2,TRBJ2-2
CARSPVGRVSGANVLTF,TGTGCCAGAAGCCCGGTTGGGAGGGTCTCTGGGGCCAACGTCCTGACTTTC,TRBV5-3,NA,TRBD2,TRBJ2-6
CASSLTLRDRAQETQYF,TGCGCCAGCAGCCTCACCCTAAGGGACAGGGCACAAGAGACCCAGTACTTC,TRBV5-1,NA,TRBD1,TRBJ2-5
CASGNLGPDRTNQPQHF,TGTGCCAGCGGAAATTTAGGGCCGGACCGAACCAATCAGCCCCAGCATTTT,TRBV28,NA,NA,TRBJ1-5
CASRGRDRVFSGANVLTF,TGTGCCAGCAGGGGCCGGGACAGGGTGTTCTCTGGGGCCAACGTCCTGACTTTC,TRBV28,NA,TRBD1,TRBJ2-6
CASQLTGLNEKLFF,TGTGCCAGCCAGTTGACAGGCTTAAATGAAAAACTGTTTTTT,TRBV7-9,NA,NA,TRBJ1-4
CASSYGGGNWNEQFF,TGTGCCAGCAGTTACGGGGGAGGCAACTGGAATGAGCAGTTCTTC,TRBV6-5,NA,NA,TRBJ2-1
CASRLGTGGVYEQYF,TGTGCCAGCAGGCTTGGGACAGGGGGCGTCTACGAGCAGTACTTC,TRBV27,NA,TRBD1,TRBJ2-7